This T cell receptor beta chain was observed in a study of cytomegalovirus exposure and HLA in healthy donors. This table comes from immunoSEQ multiplex PCR, and its TCRdb copy is limited to in-frame clones, with some not included. The sample consists of roughly 250,000 clones, 85% to 90% of them appearing once. This CDR3 comprises 14 residues. Trimming shortened V by 0 bases and J by 7 bases, and 10 bases separated the two germline ends. In germline, CDR1 is SGHRS, CDR2 YFSETQ. The material sequenced was PBMCs. The TCR comes from a woman between 18 and 30 years old in good health and CMV-seronegative. V usage is TRBV5-1 and J usage is TRBJ1-4, with D tentatively TRBD1 (6 bases). DNA for the CDR3: TGCGCCAGCAGCTTGGGACAGGAACGTGAAAAACTGTTTTTT. This encodes CASSLGQEREKLFF.